Presented here are 19 T cell receptor beta chains from one specimen sequenced in a study of blood T cell repertoires in COVID-19. Produced via immunoSEQ multiplex PCR; TCRdb's table is partial and in-frame only. This table holds about 250,000 clones, roughly 84% found once. Sequences were obtained from peripheral blood. The origin of the receptors is a woman in her thirties or forties who had recovered from COVID-19.

The chain employs TRBV2 and TRBJ2-6, with D maybe TRBD1 (5 bases). Germline V gene lookup returns CDR1 SNHLY and CDR2 FYNNEI. V dropped 3 bases and J dropped 4 bases, with 13 bases sitting between them. This CDR3 is 16 amino acids long. CDR3 protein: CASSDSRAVGANVLTF. The CDR3 coding sequence is TGTGCCAGCAGTGATTCCAGGGCGGTCGGGGCCAACGTCCTGACTTTC.

V gene TRBV28 combines with J gene TRBJ2-4, with 7 nucleotides matching TRBD2. CDR1 MDHEN and CDR2 SYDVKM come from the germline V gene. The CDR3 totals 16 residues. Trimming removed 0 bases from V and 3 bases from J; junction bases left unmatched: 5. CDR3 loop: CASSLWAGVGKNIQYF. The DNA for the CDR3 is TGTGCCAGCAGTTTATGGGCGGGGGTTGGCAAAAACATTCAGTACTTC.

The chain combines TRBV11-1 with TRBJ2-3; 12 positions match TRBD1. V lost 5 bases and J lost 4; bases outside the gene matches: 7. CDR3 length: 16 amino acids. Germline V gene sequence: CDR1 SGHAT, CDR2 FQDESV (reference sequence). DNA of the CDR3: TGTGCCAGCAGCGGGGGACAGGGGGCGGGCGCAGATACGCAGTATTTT. The encoded protein is CASSGGQGAGADTQYF.

The chain recombines TRBV19 with TRBJ1-1, with D perhaps TRBD1 (6 bases). The CDR3 is 14 residues long. Germline V lookup: CDR1 LNHDA, CDR2 SQIVND (reference sequence). V was shortened by 5 bases and J by 1 base, with 11 bases between the two germline ends. For the CDR3, the DNA is TGTGCCAGTAGTCCCCAGGGGAAGAACACTGAAGCTTTCTTT. Protein: CASSPQGKNTEAFF.

The V call is TRBV5-4, the J call TRBJ2-7, with unresolved D. This CDR3 is 13 amino acids long. Germline CDR1 SGHNT, CDR2 YYREEE (reference sequence). Trimming cost V 3 bases and J 2 bases, with 9 bases left between them. The CDR3 loop reads CASSSQNTYEQYF. The CDR3 nucleotides read TGTGCCAGCAGCTCTCAGAACACCTACGAGCAGTACTTC.

The gene calls are TRBV6-5 and TRBJ2-7, with 9 bases fitting TRBD1. The CDR3 runs to 14 residues. V was pared by 2 bases and J by 3 bases, with 2 bases of the junction left unmatched. Germline-derived CDR1 and CDR2 are MNHEY and SVGAGI. The DNA for the CDR3 is TGTGCCAGCAGTTACGCGACAGGGGGCTACGAGCAGTACTTC. It specifies CASSYATGGYEQYF.

The chain couples TRBV19 to TRBJ1-1; D ambiguous. This CDR3 contains 13 residues. Trimming pared 2 bases from V and 5 bases from J, leaving 9 bases between. Germline CDR1 LNHDA, CDR2 SQIVND (reference sequence). CDR3 residues: CASSISLRTEAFF. The CDR3 nucleotides read TGTGCCAGTAGTATAAGCCTACGGACTGAAGCTTTCTTT.

The chain couples TRBV5-1 to TRBJ2-1; D remains unclear. Trimming cost V 5 bases and J 5 bases, with 8 bases left between them. Per the germline V gene, CDR1 is SGHRS and CDR2 is YFSETQ. The CDR3 covers 12 residues. The CDR3 nucleotides are TGCGCCAGCAGTTTACCTAACAATGAGCAGTTCTTC. Translation: CASSLPNNEQFF.

V is TRBV10-2 and J is TRBJ1-1, with 8 nucleotides matching TRBD1. The V gene's germline CDR1 is WSHSY and CDR2 SAAADI. The V segment lost 6 bases and the J segment 6 bases; nucleotides outside the gene matches: 6. CDR3 length: 13 amino acids. The CDR3 sequence: CASSTGGWAEAFF. As DNA, the CDR3 is TGCGCCAGCAGCACAGGGGGTTGGGCTGAAGCTTTCTTT.

This clone was recorded once. The chain joins TRBV10-2 to TRBJ2-1; 10 bases fit TRBD2. The V segment lost 3 bases and the J segment 3 bases; nucleotides outside the gene matches: 5. The CDR3 is 16 amino acids. Germline V lookup: CDR1 WSHSY, CDR2 SAAADI. CDR3 sequence (DNA): TGCGCCAGCAGTGACGCCGGGACTAGCGTCTACAATGAGCAGTTCTTC. Translating gives CASSDAGTSVYNEQFF.

The chain carries TRBV28 and TRBJ1-1, with TRBD1 as a possible D gene (5 bases). Germline CDR1 MDHEN, CDR2 SYDVKM. The CDR3 sequence is 19 residues long. V was pared by 1 base and J by 0 bases, with 21 bases between. CDR3 region: CASSLYGGLSSRVNTEAFF. The DNA for the CDR3 is TGTGCCAGCAGTTTATACGGGGGTCTAAGTTCCCGGGTGAACACTGAAGCTTTCTTT.

This sequence joins TRBV28 and TRBJ1-2; 8 bases map to TRBD1. CDR3 length: 16 amino acids. With 5 bases clipped from V and 3 bases from J, the junction kept 11 bases outside the gene matches. Per germline, CDR1 MDHEN and CDR2 SYDVKM. In nucleotides, the CDR3 is TGTGCCAGCAGTCCGATTGGGGCAGGGGGCGACTATGGCTACACCTTC. Its translation is CASSPIGAGGDYGYTF.

The chain uses TRBV5-4 and TRBJ2-6, with 7 bases identical to TRBD1. Trimming at V came to 0 bases and at J to 4 bases, leaving 4 bases not matched to a gene. Per the germline V gene, CDR1 is SGHNT and CDR2 is YYREEE (reference sequence). The CDR3 runs to 16 residues. In DNA form, the CDR3 reads TGTGCCAGCAGCTTGGTGACAGGGCTCGGGGCCAACGTCCTGACTTTC. Its translation: CASSLVTGLGANVLTF.

The chain has TRBV5-4 and TRBJ1-6, with D possibly matching TRBD1 (6 bases). This CDR3 has 16 residues. CDR1 and CDR2 (germline): SGHNT, YYREEE (reference sequence). The V end lost 5 bases, the J end lost 4 bases, and 16 bases lay between the germline ends. CDR3 amino acids: CASRPAGGEYNSPLHF. The CDR3 DNA sequence: TGTGCCAGCAGGCCCGCGGGGGGCGAGTATAATTCACCCCTCCACTTT.

The rearrangement uses TRBV19 and TRBJ2-1, with 8 bases that match TRBD1. Germline V gene data show CDR1 as LNHDA and CDR2 as SQIVND (reference sequence). The CDR3 contains 14 residues. With V trimmed by 10 bases and J by 6 bases, 11 bases remained unmatched. The CDR3: CATASGTGSNEQFF. CDR3 nucleotides: TGTGCCACCGCCTCCGGGACAGGTAGCAATGAGCAGTTCTTC.

The DNA of the CDR3 is TGTGCCAGCAGCCCGGGACAGGGAGCCTTGACTAATGAAAAACTGTTTTTT. As protein: CASSPGQGALTNEKLFF. This rearrangement joins TRBV11-3 to TRBJ1-4, with TRBD1 matching 9 bases. Germline V lookup: CDR1 SGHNT, CDR2 YENEEA. The V segment lost 5 bases and the J segment 2 bases; nucleotides outside the gene matches: 9. CDR3 size: 17 residues.

The chain joins TRBV11-2 to TRBJ2-2; D might be TRBD2 (6 bases). CDR1 is SGHAT and CDR2 is FQNNGV in the germline V gene. The length of the CDR3 is 15 residues. The V gene lost 8 bases and the J gene lost 4 bases, with 17 bases spanning the gap. The CDR3 nucleotides are TGTGCCAGCGGGGACCTCATGGAGGGCACCGGGGAGCTGTTTTTT. This translates into CASGDLMEGTGELFF.

V usage is TRBV6-5 and J usage is TRBJ1-1; no clear D gene. CDR3 length: 13 residues. The V end was cut by 4 bases, the J end by 2 bases, with 8 bases between. CDR1 is MNHEY and CDR2 is SVGAGI in the germline V gene. The CDR3 reads CASSWSSNTEAFF. For the CDR3, the DNA is TGTGCCAGCAGTTGGAGCAGCAACACTGAAGCTTTCTTT.

The V gene is TRBV5-4, the J gene TRBJ1-1, with TRBD1 identical over 9 bases. Trimming removed 3 bases from V and 4 bases from J; junction bases left unmatched: 10. CDR1 and CDR2 from the germline V gene are SGHNT and YYREEE (reference sequence). The CDR3 sequence is 16 residues long. CDR3 sequence (DNA): TGTGCCAGCAGCTGGACAGGGGTCTCGCGAGGCACTGAAGCTTTCTTT. This encodes CASSWTGVSRGTEAFF.